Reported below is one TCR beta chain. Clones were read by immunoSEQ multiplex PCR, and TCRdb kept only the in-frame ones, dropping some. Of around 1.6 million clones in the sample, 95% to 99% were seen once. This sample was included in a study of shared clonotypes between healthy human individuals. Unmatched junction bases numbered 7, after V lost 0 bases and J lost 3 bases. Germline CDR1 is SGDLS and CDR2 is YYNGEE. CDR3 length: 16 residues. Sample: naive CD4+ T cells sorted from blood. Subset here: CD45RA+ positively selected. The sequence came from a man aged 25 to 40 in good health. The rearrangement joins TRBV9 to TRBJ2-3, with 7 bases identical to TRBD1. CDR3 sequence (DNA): TGTGCCAGCAGCGTAGATGGCAGGGGGTGGACAGATACGCAGTATTTT. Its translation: CASSVDGRGWTDTQYF.